These 26 T cell receptor beta chains originate from one sample sequenced in a study of blood T cell repertoires in COVID-19. Method: immunoSEQ multiplex PCR; TCRdb's copy keeps in-frame clones and lacks some. The table has some 41,000 clones, roughly 90% seen once. Input material: peripheral blood. These receptors all come from a human donor in a cohort sampled during active COVID-19.

The chain combines TRBV10-3 with TRBJ1-2; D is unclear. In germline, CDR1 is ENHRY, CDR2 SYGVKD. Trimming pared 3 bases from V and 11 bases from J, leaving 16 bases between. The CDR3 is made up of 13 amino acids. CDR3 in amino acids: CAISDGREASYTF. The CDR3 bases are TGTGCCATCAGTGATGGGAGGGAAGCGTCTTACACCTTC.

Only a few counts were recorded for this clone. This chain joins TRBV28 and TRBJ2-7; D may be TRBD1 (6 bases). V was trimmed by 3 bases and J by 9 bases, leaving 18 bases between them. Germline loops: CDR1 MDHEN, CDR2 SYDVKM. The CDR3 length is 14 residues. CDR3 sequence (DNA): TGTGCCAGCAGTTTTGTGGGACAAACCTACCTGCAGTACTTC. Encoded protein: CASSFVGQTYLQYF.

To note about this clone: In the same sample, other DNA sequences code for this CDR3. This sequence joins TRBV21-1 and TRBJ2-2; TRBD2 was called by the table and not checked on the DNA. TRBV21-1 is termed a pseudogene. This CDR3 comprises 14 residues. Here the CDR3 reads CASSPGGGGGELFF. In DNA form, the CDR3 reads TGTGCCAGCAGCCCTGGGGGCGGGGGCGGGGAGCTGTTTTTT.

This clone came up a few times. The chain employs TRBV6-1 and TRBJ1-5, with D perhaps matching TRBD1 (6 bases). The CDR3 is 16 amino acids. Trimming shortened V by 4 bases and J by 0 bases, and 13 bases separated the two germline ends. From germline, CDR1 is MNHNS and CDR2 SASEGT. The chain's CDR3 is CASSAPGHYSNQPQHF. In DNA, the CDR3 is TGTGCCAGCAGTGCACCGGGACACTATAGCAATCAGCCCCAGCATTTT.

This chain joins TRBV5-1 and TRBJ2-1; 8 bases map to TRBD1. The CDR3 contains 15 residues. V was clipped by 4 bases and J by 4 bases; unmatched bases: 7. The germline gives CDR1 SGHRS, CDR2 YFSETQ. The CDR3 here is CASSPSGTGYNEQFF. DNA for the CDR3: TGCGCCAGCAGCCCATCCGGGACAGGATACAATGAGCAGTTCTTC.

The sample holds one count of this clone. The genes are TRBV23-1 and TRBJ1-1; 10 nucleotides agree with TRBD1. TRBV23-1 qualifies as an ORF whose function is uncertain. V was clipped by 2 bases and J by 1 base; unmatched bases: 13. This CDR3 spans 19 amino acids. CDR3 region: CASSQPVPGQGNPNTEAFF. CDR3 bases: TGCGCCAGCAGTCAACCGGTACCGGGACAGGGGAACCCGAACACTGAAGCTTTCTTT.

The chain joins TRBV6-6 to TRBJ1-5, with D possibly matching TRBD1 (5 bases). This CDR3 spans 16 amino acids. V lost 4 bases and J 0 bases, leaving 13 bases between the germline ends. Germline V gene sequence: CDR1 MNHNY, CDR2 SVGAGI (reference sequence). The CDR3: CASSLTQEYSNQPQHF. The CDR3 DNA reads as TGTGCCAGCAGTTTGACACAGGAATATAGCAATCAGCCCCAGCATTTT.

This chain connects TRBV10-1 to TRBJ1-6; 11 bases are a match to TRBD1. CDR3 size: 14 residues. Trimming cost V 4 bases and J 10 bases; bases outside gene matches: 3. Germline values: CDR1 WNHNN, CDR2 SYGVQD (reference sequence). The DNA for the CDR3 is TGCGCCAGCAGTGTGGGACAGGGGGGATCACCCCTCCACTTT. Translating gives CASSVGQGGSPLHF.

The genes are TRBV27 and TRBJ2-7; maybe TRBD2 (6 bases). The CDR3 runs to 13 residues. The germline CDR1 and CDR2 sequences are MNHEY and SMNVEV (reference sequence). V was shortened by 5 bases and J by 7 bases, with 15 bases between the two germline ends. The CDR3 is CASSPSGAGEQYF. In nucleotides, the CDR3 is TGTGCCAGCAGTCCCTCTGGTGCGGGAGAGCAGTACTTC.

The V gene is TRBV30, the J gene TRBJ2-1, with D unresolved. The CDR3 covers 14 residues. Trimming removed 3 bases from V and 8 bases from J, with 17 bases in between. Per the germline V gene, CDR1 is GTSNPN and CDR2 is SVGIG (reference sequence). The CDR3 DNA sequence: TGTGCCTGGAGAAGAGTCCACCAATTAGATGAGCAGTTCTTC. Translating gives CAWRRVHQLDEQFF.

V gene TRBV4-3 combines with J gene TRBJ2-1, with D maybe TRBD1 (6 bases). CDR1 and CDR2 from the germline V gene are LGHNA and YSLEER. Trimming took 0 bases from V and 2 from J, leaving 14 bases between them. The CDR3 is 17 amino acids. As DNA, the CDR3 is TGCGCCAGCAGCCAAGATCAGGTACAGGGAGCCTACAATGAGCAGTTCTTC. This gives the protein CASSQDQVQGAYNEQFF.

In the case of this clone: Sequence at one end of the junction differs from germline and may be a read error. The chain links TRBV4-3 to TRBJ2-3, with 8 bases fitting TRBD2. Germline CDR1 reads LGHNA; CDR2 reads YSLEER. The CDR3 is 16 residues long. CDR3 coding DNA: TGCGCCAGCAGCCAAGGGTGGAGGACTAGCAAAGATACGCAGTATTTT. This codes for CASSQGWRTSKDTQYF.

The rearrangement uses TRBV28 and TRBJ2-7, with no clear D. V lost 3 bases, J lost 4 bases, and 10 bases lay in between. CDR3 size: 13 residues. Germline CDR1 and CDR2: MDHEN and SYDVKM. CDR3 coding DNA: TGTGCCAGCAGTTTGGTACAGCCGTACGAGCAGTACTTC. It encodes CASSLVQPYEQYF. Full variable domain (outside the CDR3, taken from reference TRBV28 and TRBJ2-7): DVKVTQSSRYLVKRTGEKVFLECVQDMDHENMFWYRQDPGLGLRLIYFSYDVKMKEKGDIPEGYSVSREKKERFSLILESASTNQTSMYLCASSLVQPYEQYFGPGTRLTVT.

A single count supports this clone. This sequence joins TRBV6-2 or TRBV6-3 and TRBJ1-1; no definite D call. Germline loops: CDR1 MNHEY, CDR2 SVGEGT. The CDR3 has 12 amino acids. V shed 6 bases and J shed 6 bases, with 11 bases lying between them. The chain's CDR3 is CASSTLAAEAFF. The CDR3 DNA sequence: TGTGCCAGCAGCACTTTGGCGGCTGAAGCTTTCTTT.

The J gene is TRBJ2-2, the V gene TRBV6-4; tentatively, D is TRBD1 (6 bases). Germline CDR1 MRHNA, CDR2 SNTAGT. The CDR3 spans 15 residues. V was shortened by 4 bases and J by 5 bases, with 14 bases between the two germline ends. The DNA of the CDR3 is TGTGCCAGCAGTGTATCAGGGGAAGTTACCGGGGAGCTGTTTTTT. Encoded protein: CASSVSGEVTGELFF.

This chain connects TRBV7-7 to TRBJ2-1; TRBD2 aligns across 11 bases. The germline CDR1 and CDR2 sequences are SSHAT and FNYEAQ (reference sequence). With V trimmed by 4 bases and J by 2 bases, 1 base remained unmatched. This CDR3 spans 15 amino acids. The CDR3 spells CASSSGLAAYNEQFF. As DNA, the CDR3 is TGTGCCAGCAGCTCGGGACTAGCGGCCTACAATGAGCAGTTCTTC.

This chain uses TRBV4-2 with TRBJ2-5; D is possibly TRBD2 (5 bases). The V gene lost 6 bases and the J gene lost 1 base, with 15 bases spanning the gap. Germline CDR1 reads LGHNA; CDR2 reads YNFKEQ. The CDR3 is 15 amino acids. CDR3 nucleotide sequence: TGTGCCAGCAGGACTAACCGGACGGGCCAAGAGACCCAGTACTTC. Translated, it gives CASRTNRTGQETQYF.

V is TRBV4-1 and J is TRBJ2-2; 9 positions agree with TRBD1. Germline values: CDR1 MGHRA, CDR2 YSYEKL. V lost 6 bases and J lost 7; bases outside the gene matches: 9. This CDR3 contains 15 residues. CDR3 residues: CASSLRDRVSGELFF. DNA of the CDR3: TGCGCCAGCAGTCTCCGGGACAGGGTGAGCGGGGAGCTGTTTTTT.

This clone has just a few counts. Germline is not matched at one junction end, which may reflect a read error. This chain uses TRBV7-9 with TRBJ1-3, with D maybe TRBD1 (5 bases). CDR3 length: 10 amino acids. Germline CDR1 reads SEHNR; CDR2 reads FQNEAQ (reference sequence). This CDR3 reads CASSSTMGHF. DNA of the CDR3: TGTGCCAGCAGCTCCACGATGGGGCATTTT.

The chain combines TRBV5-1 with TRBJ1-2; 7 nucleotides agree with TRBD1. CDR3 length: 16 amino acids. The ends lost 4 bases at V and 8 bases at J; junction bases unmatched: 17. Germline V lookup: CDR1 SGHRS, CDR2 YFSETQ. The CDR3 bases are TGCGCCAGCAGCGTTGGACCGACAGGGAATGACAGGGGCTACACCTTC. Its translation is CASSVGPTGNDRGYTF.

The chain couples TRBV27 to TRBJ2-2; 10 positions match TRBD2. Germline assignment: CDR1 MNHEY and CDR2 SMNVEV (reference sequence). Trimming took 1 base from V and 3 from J; bases not matched to a gene: 5. This CDR3 spans 17 amino acids. CDR3 bases: TGTGCCAGCAGTTTATTAGCGGGGGGACCACACACCGGGGAGCTGTTTTTT. The encoded protein is CASSLLAGGPHTGELFF.

CDR3 sequence: CASSQEQGAPYEQYF. CDR3 DNA: TGCGCCAGCAGCCAAGAACAGGGGGCTCCCTACGAGCAGTACTTC. The genes are TRBV4-3 and TRBJ2-7; 9 positions match TRBD1. This CDR3 contains 15 residues. Germline assignment: CDR1 LGHNA and CDR2 YSLEER. V lost 0 bases, J lost 2 bases, and 2 bases stayed unmatched.

The chain is built from TRBV30 and TRBJ2-3, with D maybe TRBD1 (5 bases). The CDR3 sequence is 16 residues long. Per the germline V gene, CDR1 is GTSNPN and CDR2 is SVGIG (reference sequence). V lost 0 bases and J lost 3, with 16 bases in between. The CDR3 nucleotides are TGTGCCTGGAGTGTACTATTGGGGCCGAGGACAGATACGCAGTATTTT. Protein sequence: CAWSVLLGPRTDTQYF.

This rearrangement joins TRBV19 to TRBJ1-2; 9 bases map to TRBD1. The V segment lost 7 bases and the J segment 3 bases; nucleotides outside the gene matches: 3. The CDR3 runs to 13 residues. Germline CDR1 reads LNHDA; CDR2 reads SQIVND (reference sequence). CDR3 amino acids: CASMWDRDYGYTF. In DNA, the CDR3 is TGTGCCAGTATGTGGGACAGGGACTATGGCTACACCTTC.

This chain connects TRBV7-3 to TRBJ2-6, with 9 bases fitting TRBD1. From germline, CDR1 is SGHTA and CDR2 FQGTGA. J lost 3 bases, V lost 2 bases, and 8 bases had no gene match. The CDR3 is made up of 18 amino acids. In DNA form, the CDR3 reads TGTGCCAGCAGCTTACTTGGGGACAGGGTTGGTGGGGCCAACGTCCTGACTTTC. This sequence encodes CASSLLGDRVGGANVLTF. Combining the CDR3 with reference TRBV7-3 and TRBJ2-6 gives the whole variable domain GAGVSQTPSNKVTEKGKYVELRCDPISGHTALYWYRQSLGQGPEFLIYFQGTGAADDSGLPNDRFFAVRPEGSVSTLKIQRTERGDSAVYLCASSLLGDRVGGANVLTFGAGSRLTVL.

The chain links TRBV28 to TRBJ1-2, with 8 bases aligning to TRBD1. This CDR3 has 14 residues. V gave up 2 bases and J gave up 5 bases; unmatched junction bases: 4. Looked up from germline, CDR1 is MDHEN and CDR2 is SYDVKM. CDR3 nucleotide sequence: TGTGCCAGCAGTTTAACGACAGGGGTGTATGGCTACACCTTC. It translates to CASSLTTGVYGYTF.